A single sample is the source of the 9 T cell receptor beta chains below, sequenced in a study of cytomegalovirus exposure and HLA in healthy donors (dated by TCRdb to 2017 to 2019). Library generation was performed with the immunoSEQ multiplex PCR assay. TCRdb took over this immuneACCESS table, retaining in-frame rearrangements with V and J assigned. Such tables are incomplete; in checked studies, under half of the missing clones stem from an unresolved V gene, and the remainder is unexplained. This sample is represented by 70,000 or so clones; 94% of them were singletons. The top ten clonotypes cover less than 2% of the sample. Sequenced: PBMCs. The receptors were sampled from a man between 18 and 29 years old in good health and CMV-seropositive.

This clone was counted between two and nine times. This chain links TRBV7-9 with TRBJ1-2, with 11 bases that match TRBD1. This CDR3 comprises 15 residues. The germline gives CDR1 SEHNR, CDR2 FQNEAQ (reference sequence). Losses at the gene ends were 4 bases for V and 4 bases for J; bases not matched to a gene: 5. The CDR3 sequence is CASSSSGTGGYGYTF. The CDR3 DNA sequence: TGTGCCAGCAGCTCCTCCGGGACAGGGGGCTATGGCTACACCTTC.

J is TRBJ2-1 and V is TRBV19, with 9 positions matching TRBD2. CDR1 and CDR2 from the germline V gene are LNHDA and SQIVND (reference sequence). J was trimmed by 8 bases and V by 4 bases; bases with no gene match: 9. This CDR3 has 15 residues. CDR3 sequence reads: CASSKVLAGPYEQFF. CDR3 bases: TGTGCCAGTAGTAAGGTGCTAGCGGGACCCTATGAGCAGTTCTTC.

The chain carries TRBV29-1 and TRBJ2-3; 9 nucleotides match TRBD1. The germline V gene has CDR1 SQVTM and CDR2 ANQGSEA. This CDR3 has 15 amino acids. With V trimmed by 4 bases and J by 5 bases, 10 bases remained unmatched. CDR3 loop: CSVGGSGQGRDTQYF. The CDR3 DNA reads TGCAGCGTTGGGGGTTCGGGACAGGGTAGAGATACGCAGTATTTT.

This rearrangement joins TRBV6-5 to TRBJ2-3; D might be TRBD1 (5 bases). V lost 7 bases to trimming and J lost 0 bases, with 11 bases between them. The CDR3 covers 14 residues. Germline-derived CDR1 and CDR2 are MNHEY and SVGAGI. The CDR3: CASKGWGSTDTQYF. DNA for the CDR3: TGTGCCAGCAAAGGGTGGGGCAGCACAGATACGCAGTATTTT.

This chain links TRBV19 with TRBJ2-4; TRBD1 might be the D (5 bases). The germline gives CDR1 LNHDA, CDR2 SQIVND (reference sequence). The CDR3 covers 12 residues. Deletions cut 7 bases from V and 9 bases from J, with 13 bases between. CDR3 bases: TGTGCCAGTATAGACAGCCGAGGCATTCAGTACTTC. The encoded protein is CASIDSRGIQYF.

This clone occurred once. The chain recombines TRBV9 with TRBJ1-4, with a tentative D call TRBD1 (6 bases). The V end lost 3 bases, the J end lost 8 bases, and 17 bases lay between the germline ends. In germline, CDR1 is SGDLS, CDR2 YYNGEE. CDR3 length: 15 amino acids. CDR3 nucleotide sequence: TGTGCCAGCAGCGGCCAGGGGCTCAAGGGGGAAAAACTGTTTTTT. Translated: CASSGQGLKGEKLFF. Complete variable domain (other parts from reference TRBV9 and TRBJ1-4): DSGVTQTPKHLITATGQRVTLRCSPRSGDLSVYWYQQSLDQGLQFLIQYYNGEERAKGNILERFSAQQFPDLHSELNLSSLELGDSALYFCASSGQGLKGEKLFFGSGTQLSVL.

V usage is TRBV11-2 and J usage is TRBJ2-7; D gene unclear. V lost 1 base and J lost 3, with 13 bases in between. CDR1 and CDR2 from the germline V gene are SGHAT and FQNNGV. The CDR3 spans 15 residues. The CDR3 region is CASSLANSVYYEQYF. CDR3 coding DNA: TGTGCCAGCAGCTTAGCAAATTCCGTCTACTACGAGCAGTACTTC.

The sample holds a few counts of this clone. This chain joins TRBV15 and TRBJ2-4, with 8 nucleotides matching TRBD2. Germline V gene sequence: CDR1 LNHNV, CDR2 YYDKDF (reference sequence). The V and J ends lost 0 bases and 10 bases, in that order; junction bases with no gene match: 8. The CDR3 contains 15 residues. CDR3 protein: CATSRDRSGSEIQYF. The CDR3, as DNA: TGTGCCACCAGCAGAGATCGGAGCGGGAGTGAGATTCAGTACTTC.

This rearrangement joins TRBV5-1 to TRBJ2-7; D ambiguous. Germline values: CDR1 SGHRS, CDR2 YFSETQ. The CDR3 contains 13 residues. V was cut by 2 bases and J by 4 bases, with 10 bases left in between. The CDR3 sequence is CASSFLVEYEQYF. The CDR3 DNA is TGCGCCAGCAGCTTCCTAGTGGAGTACGAGCAGTACTTC. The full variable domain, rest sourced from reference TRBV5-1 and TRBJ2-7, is KAGVTQTPRYLIKTRGQQVTLSCSPISGHRSVSWYQQTPGQGLQFLFEYFSETQRNKGNFPGRFSGRQFSNSRSEMNVSTLELGDSALYLCASSFLVEYEQYFGPGTRLTVT.